This T cell receptor (beta chain) was sequenced for a study of T cells in Graves' hyperthyroidism and ophthalmopathy. V was trimmed by 4 bases and J by 1 base, leaving 10 bases between them. This CDR3 is 15 amino acids long. CDR1 SGHNT and CDR2 YENEEA come from the germline V gene. General study results and limits: Ophthalmopathy stood apart from stable hyperthyroidism in a 13 V-J model. Most thyroid-expanded clonotypes above 0.001 were also found in blood.

Authors of the study amplified TCR beta CDR3 regions from RNA transcripts. Using the HTBI primer set, a first-round RT-PCR was run on the TCR CDR3. One entry per CDR3 protein, called by TCRdb with MiXCR from the multiplex PCR reads. Here the sample spans about 410,000 distinct CDR3 sequences, approximately 14% being singletons. As regards this clonotype: Its specificity is unknown.

On the basis of clinical symptoms, serum thyroxine and TRAb, thyroid ultrasound and orbital computed tomography, diagnoses were made. The chain carries TRBV11-3 and TRBJ2-2; D uncertain. This clonotype was sampled from a man between 18 and 35 years old with Graves' ophthalmopathy. The sequenced sample was blood. This CDR3 reads CASSSFDWNTGELFF. The DNA of the CDR3 is TGTGCCAGCAGCTCATTTGACTGGAACACCGGGGAGCTGTTTTTT.